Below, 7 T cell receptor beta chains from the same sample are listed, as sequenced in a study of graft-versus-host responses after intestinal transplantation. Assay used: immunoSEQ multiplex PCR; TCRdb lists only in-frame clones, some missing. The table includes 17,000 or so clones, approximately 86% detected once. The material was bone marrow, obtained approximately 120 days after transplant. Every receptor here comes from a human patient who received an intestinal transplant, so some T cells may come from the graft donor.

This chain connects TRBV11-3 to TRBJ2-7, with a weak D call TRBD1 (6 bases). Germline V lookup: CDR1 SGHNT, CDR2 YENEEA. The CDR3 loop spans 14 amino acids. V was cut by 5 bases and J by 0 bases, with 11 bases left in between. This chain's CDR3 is CASSDGTLSYEQYF. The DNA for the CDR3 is TGTGCCAGCAGCGACGGGACACTCTCCTACGAGCAGTACTTC.

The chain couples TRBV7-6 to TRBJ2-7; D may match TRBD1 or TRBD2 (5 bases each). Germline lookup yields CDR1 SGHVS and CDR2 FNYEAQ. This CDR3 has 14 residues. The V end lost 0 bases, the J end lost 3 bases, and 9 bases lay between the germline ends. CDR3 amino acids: CASSLAGTSYEQYF. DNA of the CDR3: TGTGCCAGCAGCTTAGCCGGGACCAGCTACGAGCAGTACTTC.

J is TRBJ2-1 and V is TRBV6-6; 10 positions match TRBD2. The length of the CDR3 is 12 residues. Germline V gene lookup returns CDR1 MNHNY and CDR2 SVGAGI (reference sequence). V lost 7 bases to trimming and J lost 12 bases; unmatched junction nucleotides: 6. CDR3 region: CASIAGGPRQFF. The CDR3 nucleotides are TGTGCCAGCATAGCGGGAGGACCACGGCAGTTCTTC.

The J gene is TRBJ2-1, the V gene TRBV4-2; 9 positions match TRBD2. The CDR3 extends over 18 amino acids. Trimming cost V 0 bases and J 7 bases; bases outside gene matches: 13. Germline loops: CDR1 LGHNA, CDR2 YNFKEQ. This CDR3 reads CASSQDWGMGSGRNEQFF. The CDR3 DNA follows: TGTGCCAGCAGCCAAGATTGGGGTATGGGTAGCGGGAGAAATGAGCAGTTCTTC.

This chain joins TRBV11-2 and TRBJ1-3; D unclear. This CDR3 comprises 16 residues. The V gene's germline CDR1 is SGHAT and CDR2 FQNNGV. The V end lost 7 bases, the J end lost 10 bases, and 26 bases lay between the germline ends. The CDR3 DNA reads TGTGCCAGCACCCCCGCCGCCGGCAGACCCACCGGGACCATATATTTT. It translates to CASTPAAGRPTGTIYF.

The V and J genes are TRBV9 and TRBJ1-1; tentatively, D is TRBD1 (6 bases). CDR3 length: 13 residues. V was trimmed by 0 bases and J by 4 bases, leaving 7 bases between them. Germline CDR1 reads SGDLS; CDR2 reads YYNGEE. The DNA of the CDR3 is TGTGCCAGCAGCGTAGGGACAGCCACTGAAGCTTTCTTT. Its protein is CASSVGTATEAFF.

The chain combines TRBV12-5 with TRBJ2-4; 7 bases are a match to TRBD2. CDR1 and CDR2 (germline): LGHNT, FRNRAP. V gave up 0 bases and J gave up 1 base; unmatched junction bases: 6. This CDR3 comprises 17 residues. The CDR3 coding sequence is TGTGCTAGTGGTTTGGTAGATTGGGAGGGGGCCAAAAACATTCAGTACTTC. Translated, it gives CASGLVDWEGAKNIQYF.